These 27 T cell receptor beta chains were sequenced from one sample in a study of blood T cell repertoires in COVID-19 (dated by TCRdb to the early 2020s). Preparation of the library involved the immunoSEQ multiplex PCR assay. Drawn from immuneACCESS, this table holds only the in-frame rearrangements with V and J called that TCRdb kept. Clones are partly lost; checked studies trace under half to an unresolved V gene and leave the rest unexplained. Counted in this sample were 450,000 to 500,000 clones; approximately 85% of them appeared once. In total, the top ten clones hold approximately 3.2% of the sample. Specimen: peripheral blood. The receptors shown here come from a human donor in a cohort sampled during active COVID-19.

The rearrangement uses TRBV11-2 and TRBJ2-1; D remains ambiguous. The CDR3 spans 16 residues. Germline V gene lookup returns CDR1 SGHAT and CDR2 FQNNGV. The ends were cut back, 5 bases at V and 8 bases at J, with 22 bases in the middle. CDR3 region: CASSRRGETLNHEQFF. Written as DNA, the CDR3 is TGTGCCAGCAGCCGTCGCGGCGAAACCCTCAATCATGAGCAGTTCTTC.

This chain uses TRBV7-9 with TRBJ2-7; 9 nucleotides agree with TRBD2. The V and J ends lost 2 bases and 5 bases, in that order; junction bases with no gene match: 4. This CDR3 is built from 14 residues. From germline, CDR1 is SEHNR and CDR2 FQNEAQ (reference sequence). The CDR3 nucleotides read TGTGCCAGCAGCTTAAGCGGGAGGTACGACGAGCAGTACTTC. Amino acids: CASSLSGRYDEQYF.

This chain joins TRBV5-6 and TRBJ1-2; unclear D gene. Per germline, CDR1 SGHDT and CDR2 YYEEEE. The CDR3 is 14 residues long. Trimming left V 0 bases short and J 4 bases short, with 10 bases between. The CDR3 here is CASSLGRQFYGYTF. CDR3 DNA: TGTGCCAGCAGCTTGGGCCGCCAGTTCTATGGCTACACCTTC. Supplemented by reference TRBV5-6 and TRBJ1-2, the full variable domain reads DAGVTQSPTHLIKTRGQQVTLRCSPKSGHDTVSWYQQALGQGPQFIFQYYEEEERQRGNFPDRFSGHQFPNYSSELNVNALLLGDSALYLCASSLGRQFYGYTFGSGTRLTVV.

CDR3 residues: CASGLGHSGETQYF. The DNA for the CDR3 is TGTGCTAGTGGTTTGGGACACAGCGGAGAGACCCAGTACTTC. The chain has TRBV12-5 and TRBJ2-5; D is perhaps TRBD2 (5 bases). Trimming took 1 base from V and 4 from J, leaving 10 bases between them. The germline V gene has CDR1 LGHNT and CDR2 FRNRAP. The CDR3 covers 14 residues. The whole variable domain, remainder taken from reference TRBV12-5 and TRBJ2-5, is DARVTQTPRHKVTEMGQEVTMRCQPILGHNTVFWYRQTMMQGLELLAYFRNRAPLDDSGMPKDRFSAEMPDATLATLKIQPSEPRDSAVYFCASGLGHSGETQYFGPGTRLLVL.

The V and J genes are TRBV10-3 and TRBJ1-1; D is unresolved. From germline, CDR1 is ENHRY and CDR2 SYGVKD. The ends were cut back, 10 bases at V and 3 bases at J, with 15 bases in the middle. This CDR3 contains 13 residues. This CDR3 reads CATTTTDYTEAFF. The CDR3 bases are TGTGCCACCACGACTACAGATTACACTGAAGCTTTCTTT.

The chain combines TRBV6-1 with TRBJ2-7, with 8 bases identical to TRBD1. From germline, CDR1 is MNHNS and CDR2 SASEGT. The CDR3 is 15 residues long. Germline trimming cut 5 bases from V and 3 bases from J; bases unmatched to any gene: 9. The CDR3 sequence is CASSPPFRGRYEQYF. CDR3 sequence (DNA): TGTGCCAGCAGTCCCCCCTTCAGGGGGCGCTACGAGCAGTACTTC.

This chain connects TRBV11-2 to TRBJ2-3; the match to TRBD2 covers 7 bases. The V gene end was trimmed by 8 bases and the J gene end by 3 bases; junction bases not matched to a gene: 14. The CDR3 contains 16 residues. Germline V gene lookup returns CDR1 SGHAT and CDR2 FQNNGV. This chain's CDR3 is CASSPLGGRWTDTQYF. CDR3 nucleotides: TGTGCCAGCTCTCCCCTTGGCGGGAGATGGACAGATACGCAGTATTTT.

The genes are TRBV5-1 and TRBJ1-5, with TRBD1 matching over 10 bases. From germline, CDR1 is SGHRS and CDR2 YFSETQ. V shed 4 bases, J shed 4 bases, and the junction held 5 bases outside the gene matches. The CDR3 has 15 amino acids. The CDR3 here is CASSPSGQGNQPQHF. The DNA of the CDR3 is TGCGCCAGCAGCCCCTCGGGACAGGGGAATCAGCCCCAGCATTTT. The entire variable domain, with the rest obtained from reference TRBV5-1 and TRBJ1-5, is as follows: KAGVTQTPRYLIKTRGQQVTLSCSPISGHRSVSWYQQTPGQGLQFLFEYFSETQRNKGNFPGRFSGRQFSNSRSEMNVSTLELGDSALYLCASSPSGQGNQPQHFGDGTRLSIL.

V and J are TRBV5-1 and TRBJ2-2, with D unclear. Looked up from germline, CDR1 is SGHRS and CDR2 is YFSETQ. This CDR3 is built from 12 residues. Trimming took off 2 bases at V and 4 bases at J, with 3 bases between the two ends. CDR3 sequence: CASSFSTGELFF. The DNA for the CDR3 is TGCGCCAGCAGCTTCAGCACCGGGGAGCTGTTTTTT.

CDR3 residues: CASSSSHSNSGRRYEQYF. The CDR3 DNA is TGTGCCAGCAGCTCGTCCCACTCCAATAGCGGGAGGAGGTACGAGCAGTACTTC. V usage is TRBV7-2 and J usage is TRBJ2-7; TRBD2 aligns across 10 bases. With V trimmed by 4 bases and J by 4 bases, 16 bases remained unmatched. Germline V lookup: CDR1 SGHTA, CDR2 FQGNSA. There are 18 residues in the CDR3.

This chain joins TRBV20-1 and TRBJ2-7, with a tentative D call TRBD2 (6 bases). The CDR3 extends over 11 amino acids. V was cut by 3 bases and J by 7 bases, with 10 bases left in between. From germline, CDR1 is DFQATT and CDR2 SNEGSKA (reference sequence). Written as DNA, the CDR3 is TGCAGTGCTAGCACGGCGGGGGAGCAGTACTTC. It codes for CSASTAGEQYF.

In this sample, this clone turned up a few times. The V call is TRBV2, the J call TRBJ1-1; TRBD1 might be the D (6 bases). Looked up from germline, CDR1 is SNHLY and CDR2 is FYNNEI. Trimming pared 8 bases from V and 4 bases from J, leaving 23 bases between. The length of the CDR3 is 16 residues. The DNA of the CDR3 is TGTGCCAGCGGGGCAAGGGCCTGGACAGCCAGCACTGAAGCTTTCTTT. It is translated as CASGARAWTASTEAFF.

This clone was seen once. The V gene is TRBV4-2, the J gene TRBJ2-7; 11 nucleotides align to TRBD2. CDR1 and CDR2 (germline): LGHNA, YNFKEQ. V trimming: 2 bases; J trimming: 0 bases; junction bases outside the gene matches: 9. The CDR3 runs 18 residues. The CDR3 bases are TGTGCCAGCAGCCAATCACTAGCGGGGGACGCCTCCTCCTACGAGCAGTACTTC. Translating gives CASSQSLAGDASSYEQYF.

The chain joins TRBV28 to TRBJ2-3, with 14 bases lining up with TRBD2. V shed 5 bases and J 3 bases; nucleotides not matched to a gene: 4. The germline V gene has CDR1 MDHEN and CDR2 SYDVKM. The length of the CDR3 is 16 residues. The DNA of the CDR3 is TGTGCCAGCAGTCCCGGGACTAGCGGGAGAACAGATACGCAGTATTTT. Amino acid sequence: CASSPGTSGRTDTQYF.

The chain is built from TRBV9 and TRBJ1-3, with D hard to call. Germline V gene data show CDR1 as SGDLS and CDR2 as YYNGEE. The CDR3 has 15 residues. Trimming took 4 bases from V and 0 from J, leaving 11 bases between them. In nucleotides, the CDR3 is TGTGCCAGCAGCCTACGCATCGGCTCTGGAAACACCATATATTTT. This gives the protein CASSLRIGSGNTIYF.

V and J are TRBV7-2 and TRBJ1-5; no definite D call. V lost 1 base and J lost 3, with 10 bases in between. Germline V gives CDR1 SGHTA, CDR2 FQGNSA. CDR3 length: 15 residues. The DNA for the CDR3 is TGTGCCAGCAGCTTAGGACGGGATAACAATCAGCCCCAGCATTTT. It codes for CASSLGRDNNQPQHF.

The CDR3 here is CASSPLSFSDTQYF. CDR3 nucleotides: TGCGCCAGCAGCCCCTTGAGTTTCTCAGATACGCAGTATTTT. The chain recombines TRBV5-1 with TRBJ2-3, with unresolved D. The CDR3 consists of 14 residues. In germline, CDR1 is SGHRS, CDR2 YFSETQ. V was pared by 4 bases and J by 4 bases, with 13 bases between.

V usage is TRBV3-1 (or the pseudogene TRBV3-2) and J usage is TRBJ2-1, with TRBD2 as a possible D gene (6 bases). Germline values: CDR1 LGHDT, CDR2 YNNKEL (reference sequence). CDR3 size: 15 residues. Trimming removed 6 bases from V and 1 base from J, with 13 bases in between. CDR3 in amino acids: CASSPGTPSYNEQFF. As DNA, the CDR3 is TGTGCCAGCAGTCCCGGGACTCCGTCCTACAATGAGCAGTTCTTC.

The sample holds many counts of this clone. The chain couples TRBV10-1 to TRBJ2-4; D unresolved. The germline CDR1 and CDR2 sequences are WNHNN and SYGVQD (reference sequence). V gave up 0 bases and J gave up 0 bases, with 9 bases separating them. CDR3 length: 16 amino acids. Written as DNA, the CDR3 is TGCGCCAGCAGTGAGTCTCAACTTCTAGCCAAAAACATTCAGTACTTC. This encodes CASSESQLLAKNIQYF.

V and J are TRBV30 and TRBJ1-1, with no clear D. Trimming removed 5 bases from V and 4 bases from J, with 8 bases in between. Germline CDR1 reads GTSNPN; CDR2 reads SVGIG (reference sequence). The CDR3 runs to 11 residues. The CDR3 loop is CAWGSGTEAFF. CDR3 DNA sequence: TGTGCCTGGGGGAGCGGCACTGAAGCTTTCTTT.

This chain connects TRBV27 to TRBJ2-7; 8 bases align to TRBD2. Germline CDR1 and CDR2: MNHEY and SMNVEV (reference sequence). V shed 8 bases and J 6 bases; nucleotides not matched to a gene: 12. The CDR3 is 14 residues long. For the CDR3, the DNA is TGTGCCAGCCGACGGGCGGGGGGTCAACGCGAGCAGTACTTC. Translating it yields CASRRAGGQREQYF.

The rearrangement uses TRBV2 and TRBJ1-3; a weak D match, TRBD1 (5 bases). CDR3 size: 15 residues. Germline V CDR1 and CDR2: SNHLY, FYNNEI. Between the trimmed V and J ends, which lost 7 bases and 0 bases, there was a span of 13 bases. CDR3 in amino acids: CASTAGLFSGNTIYF. The CDR3 nucleotides read TGTGCCAGCACTGCAGGGCTTTTCTCTGGAAACACCATATATTTT.

This clone was detected only once. The V gene is TRBV7-9, the J gene TRBJ2-1, with TRBD1 matching 8 bases. The V gene end was trimmed by 5 bases and the J gene end by 6 bases; junction bases not matched to a gene: 6. This CDR3 has 14 amino acids. Germline V gene sequence: CDR1 SEHNR, CDR2 FQNEAQ (reference sequence). CDR3 nucleotides: TGTGCCAGCAGCCGGACAGGGCTCGTCAATGAGCAGTTCTTC. It translates to CASSRTGLVNEQFF.

The genes are TRBV11-2 and TRBJ1-2; 9 positions agree with TRBD1. Trimming cost V 3 bases and J 8 bases; bases outside gene matches: 4. The CDR3 sequence is 13 residues long. Germline V gives CDR1 SGHAT, CDR2 FQNNGV. The CDR3 bases are TGTGCCAGCAGCTTGAACAGGGGGCCGGGCTACACCTTC. Translation gives CASSLNRGPGYTF.

The chain carries TRBV28 and TRBJ2-7; 9 positions match TRBD1. Trimming took 1 base from V and 9 from J; bases not matched to a gene: 7. The germline gives CDR1 MDHEN, CDR2 SYDVKM. This CDR3 has 14 residues. DNA of the CDR3: TGTGCCAGCAGTTTATCGTGGACAGGGGACGCGCAGTACTTC. Amino acids: CASSLSWTGDAQYF.

The chain has TRBV6-5 and TRBJ1-3; weak D call: TRBD1 (6 bases). CDR3 length: 16 amino acids. The germline V gene encodes CDR1 MNHEY and CDR2 SVGAGI. V was shortened by 0 bases and J by 1 base, with 10 bases between the two germline ends. CDR3 DNA sequence: TGTGCCAGCAGTTACTCGACAGGCGTTTCTGGAAACACCATATATTTT. Protein: CASSYSTGVSGNTIYF.

The chain links TRBV19 to TRBJ1-5, with unresolved D. Trimming left V 0 bases short and J 3 bases short, with 15 bases between. The CDR3 contains 17 residues. Per the germline V gene, CDR1 is LNHDA and CDR2 is SQIVND (reference sequence). DNA for the CDR3: TGTGCCAGTAGTATAGATCATTTTGAGGGTCTCAATCAGCCCCAGCATTTT. Its protein product is CASSIDHFEGLNQPQHF.